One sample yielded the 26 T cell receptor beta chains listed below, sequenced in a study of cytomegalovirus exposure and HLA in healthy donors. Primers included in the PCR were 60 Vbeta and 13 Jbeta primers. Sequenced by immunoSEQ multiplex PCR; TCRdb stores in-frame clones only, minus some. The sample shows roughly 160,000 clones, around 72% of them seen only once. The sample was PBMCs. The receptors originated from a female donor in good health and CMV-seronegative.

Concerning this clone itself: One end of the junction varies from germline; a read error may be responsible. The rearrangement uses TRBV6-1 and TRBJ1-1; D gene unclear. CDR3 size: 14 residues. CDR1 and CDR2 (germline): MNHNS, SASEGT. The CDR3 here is CASGERESGTEAFF. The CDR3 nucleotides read TGTGCCAGCGGTGAAAGGGAGTCGGGCACTGAAGCTTTCTTT.

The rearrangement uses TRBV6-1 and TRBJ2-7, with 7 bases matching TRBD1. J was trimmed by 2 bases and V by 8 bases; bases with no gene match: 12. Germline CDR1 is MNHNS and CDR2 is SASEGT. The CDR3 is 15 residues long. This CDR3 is CASRTADRPAYEQYF. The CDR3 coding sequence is TGTGCCAGCCGGACCGCGGACAGGCCGGCCTACGAGCAGTACTTC.

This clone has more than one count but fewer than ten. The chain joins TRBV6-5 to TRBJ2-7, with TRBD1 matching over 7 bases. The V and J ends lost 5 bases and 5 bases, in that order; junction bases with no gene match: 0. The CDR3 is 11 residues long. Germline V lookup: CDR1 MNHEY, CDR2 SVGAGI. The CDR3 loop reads CASSRGHEQYF. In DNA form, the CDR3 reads TGTGCCAGCAGTAGGGGGCACGAGCAGTACTTC.

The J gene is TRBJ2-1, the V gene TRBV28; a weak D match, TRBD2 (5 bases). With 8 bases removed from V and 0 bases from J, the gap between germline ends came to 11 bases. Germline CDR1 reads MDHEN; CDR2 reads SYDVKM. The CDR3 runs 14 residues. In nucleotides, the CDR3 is TGTGCCAGCTTCCGAAGCGGCTCCTACAATGAGCAGTTCTTC. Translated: CASFRSGSYNEQFF.

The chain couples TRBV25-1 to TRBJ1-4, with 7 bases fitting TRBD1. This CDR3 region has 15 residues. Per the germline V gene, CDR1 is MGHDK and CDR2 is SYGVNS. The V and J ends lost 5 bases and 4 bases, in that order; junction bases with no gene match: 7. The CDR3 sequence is CASSRTDRLNEKLFF. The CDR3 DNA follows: TGTGCCAGCAGTAGAACGGACAGGCTTAATGAAAAACTGTTTTTT.

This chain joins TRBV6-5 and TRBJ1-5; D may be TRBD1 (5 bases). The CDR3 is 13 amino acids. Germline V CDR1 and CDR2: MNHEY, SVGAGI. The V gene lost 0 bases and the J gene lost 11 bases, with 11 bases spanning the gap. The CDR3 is CASSYSGPSAQHF. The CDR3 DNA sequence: TGTGCCAGCAGTTACTCGGGGCCCTCGGCCCAGCATTTT.

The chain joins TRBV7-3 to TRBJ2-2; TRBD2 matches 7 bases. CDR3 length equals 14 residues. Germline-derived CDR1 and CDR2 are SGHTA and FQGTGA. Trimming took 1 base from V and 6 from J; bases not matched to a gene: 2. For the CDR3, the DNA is TGTGCCAGCAGCTTAAGGGGACTACCCGGGGAGCTGTTTTTT. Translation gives CASSLRGLPGELFF.

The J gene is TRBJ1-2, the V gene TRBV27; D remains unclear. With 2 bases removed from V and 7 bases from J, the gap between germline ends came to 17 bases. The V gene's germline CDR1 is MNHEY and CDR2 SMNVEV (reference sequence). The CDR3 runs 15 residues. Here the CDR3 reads CASSLRREALSGYTF. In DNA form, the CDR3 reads TGTGCCAGCAGTTTAAGGAGGGAGGCACTCTCTGGCTACACCTTC.

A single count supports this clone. CDR3 amino acids: CASSLGDTYGYTF. CDR3 bases: TGTGCCAGCAGCTTGGGTGACACTTATGGCTACACCTTC. The rearrangement joins TRBV5-8 to TRBJ1-2; D gene uncertain. The CDR3 is 13 residues long. Germline V gives CDR1 SGHTS, CDR2 YDEGEE. Trimming left V 0 bases short and J 5 bases short, with 8 bases between.

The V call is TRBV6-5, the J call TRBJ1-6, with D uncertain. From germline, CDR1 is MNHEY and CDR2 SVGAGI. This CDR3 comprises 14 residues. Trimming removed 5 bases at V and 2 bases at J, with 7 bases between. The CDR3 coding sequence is TGTGCCAGCAGTAGAGGGACCTATAATTCACCCCTCCACTTT. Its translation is CASSRGTYNSPLHF.

The CDR3 here is CASSDRETDTQYF. The CDR3 nucleotides read TGTGCCAGCAGTGACAGGGAGACAGATACGCAGTATTTT. V gene TRBV6-5 combines with J gene TRBJ2-3; the match to TRBD1 covers 7 bases. The germline gives CDR1 MNHEY, CDR2 SVGAGI. V trimming: 5 bases; J trimming: 3 bases; junction bases outside the gene matches: 2. This CDR3 has 13 amino acids.

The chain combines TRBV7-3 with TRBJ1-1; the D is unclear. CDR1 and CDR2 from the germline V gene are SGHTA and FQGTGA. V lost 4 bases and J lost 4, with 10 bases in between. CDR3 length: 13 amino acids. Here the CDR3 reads CASSSSTGTEAFF. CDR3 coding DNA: TGTGCCAGCAGCTCATCCACGGGCACTGAAGCTTTCTTT.

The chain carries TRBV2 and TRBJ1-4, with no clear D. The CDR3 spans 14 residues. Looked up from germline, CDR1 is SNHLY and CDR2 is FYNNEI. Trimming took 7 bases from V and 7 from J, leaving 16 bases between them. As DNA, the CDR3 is TGTGCCAGCACCGAGCGAGGTATTGGTGAAAAACTGTTTTTT. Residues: CASTERGIGEKLFF.

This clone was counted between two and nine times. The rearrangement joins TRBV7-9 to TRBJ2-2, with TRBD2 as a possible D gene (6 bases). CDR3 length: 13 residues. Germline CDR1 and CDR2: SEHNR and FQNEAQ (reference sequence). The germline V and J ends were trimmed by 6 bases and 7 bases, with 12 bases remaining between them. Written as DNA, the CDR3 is TGTGCCAGCAGGAGGGGCGGGATCGGGGAGCTGTTTTTT. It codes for CASRRGGIGELFF.

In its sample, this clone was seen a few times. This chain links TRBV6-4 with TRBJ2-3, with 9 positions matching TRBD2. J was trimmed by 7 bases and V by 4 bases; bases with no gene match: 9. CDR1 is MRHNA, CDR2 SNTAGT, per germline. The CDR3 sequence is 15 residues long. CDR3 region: CASSGTSEGGNTQYF. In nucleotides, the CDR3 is TGTGCCAGCAGTGGGACTAGCGAAGGGGGAAATACGCAGTATTTT.

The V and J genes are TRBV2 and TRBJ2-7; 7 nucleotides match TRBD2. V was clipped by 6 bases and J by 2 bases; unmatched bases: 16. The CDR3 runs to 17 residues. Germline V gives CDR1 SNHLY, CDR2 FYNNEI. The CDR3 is CASRSPPRGVATYEQYF. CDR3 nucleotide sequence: TGTGCCAGCAGGTCGCCCCCCCGGGGGGTGGCTACCTACGAGCAGTACTTC.

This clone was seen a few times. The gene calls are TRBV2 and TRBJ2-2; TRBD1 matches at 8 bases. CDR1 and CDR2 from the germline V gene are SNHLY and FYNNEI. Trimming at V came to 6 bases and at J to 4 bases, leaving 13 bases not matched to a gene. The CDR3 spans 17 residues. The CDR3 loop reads CASRALGQAVRTGELFF. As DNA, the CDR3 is TGTGCCAGCAGGGCTCTGGGACAGGCGGTCCGCACCGGGGAGCTGTTTTTT.

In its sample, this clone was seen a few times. The CDR3 protein is CATSRDRGQGEPQHF. The DNA of the CDR3 is TGTGCCACCAGCAGAGATCGCGGACAGGGCGAACCCCAGCATTTT. This chain uses TRBV15 with TRBJ1-5, with 8 positions matching TRBD1. V gave up 0 bases and J gave up 10 bases; unmatched junction bases: 8. Germline values: CDR1 LNHNV, CDR2 YYDKDF (reference sequence). The CDR3 is 15 residues long.

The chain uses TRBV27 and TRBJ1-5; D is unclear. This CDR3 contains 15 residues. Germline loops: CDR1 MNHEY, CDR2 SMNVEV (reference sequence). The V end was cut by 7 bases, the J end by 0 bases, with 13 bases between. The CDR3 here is CASIGEVHSNQPQHF. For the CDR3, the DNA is TGTGCCAGCATCGGTGAGGTACATAGCAATCAGCCCCAGCATTTT.

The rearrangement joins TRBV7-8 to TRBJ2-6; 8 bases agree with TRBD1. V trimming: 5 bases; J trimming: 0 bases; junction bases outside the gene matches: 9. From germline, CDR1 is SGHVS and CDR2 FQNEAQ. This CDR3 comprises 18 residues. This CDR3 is CASSGRGLGSSGANVLTF. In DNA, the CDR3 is TGTGCCAGCAGCGGCAGGGGGCTTGGTTCCTCTGGGGCCAACGTCCTGACTTTC.

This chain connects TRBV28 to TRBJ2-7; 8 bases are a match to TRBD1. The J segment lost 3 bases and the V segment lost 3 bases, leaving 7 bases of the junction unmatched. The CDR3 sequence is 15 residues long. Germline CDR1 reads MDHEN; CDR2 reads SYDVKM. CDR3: CASSLRGTGHYEQYF. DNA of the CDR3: TGTGCCAGCAGTTTGCGCGGGACAGGTCACTACGAGCAGTACTTC.

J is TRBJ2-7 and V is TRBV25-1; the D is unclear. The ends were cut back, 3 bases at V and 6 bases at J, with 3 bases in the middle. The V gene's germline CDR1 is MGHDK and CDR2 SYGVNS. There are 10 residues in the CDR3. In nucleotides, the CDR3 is TGTGCCAGCAGTGATAGCGAGCAGTACTTC. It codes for CASSDSEQYF.

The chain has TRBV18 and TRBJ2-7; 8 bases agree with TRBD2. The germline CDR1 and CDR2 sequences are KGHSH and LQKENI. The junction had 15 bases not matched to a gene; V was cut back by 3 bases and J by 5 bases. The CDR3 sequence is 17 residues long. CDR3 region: CASSPLVSGVRFNEQYF. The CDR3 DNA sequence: TGTGCCAGCTCACCCCTGGTTAGCGGGGTTAGGTTTAACGAGCAGTACTTC.

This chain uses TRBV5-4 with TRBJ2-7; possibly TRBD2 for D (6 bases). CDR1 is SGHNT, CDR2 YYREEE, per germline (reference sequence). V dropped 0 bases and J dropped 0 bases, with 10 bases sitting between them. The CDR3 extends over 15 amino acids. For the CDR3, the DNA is TGTGCCAGCAGCTTGGGGGGGGTCCCCTCCTACGAGCAGTACTTC. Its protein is CASSLGGVPSYEQYF.

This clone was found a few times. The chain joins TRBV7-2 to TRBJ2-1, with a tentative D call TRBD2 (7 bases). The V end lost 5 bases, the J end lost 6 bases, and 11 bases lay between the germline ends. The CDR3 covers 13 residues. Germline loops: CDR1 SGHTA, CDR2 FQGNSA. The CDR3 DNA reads TGTGCCAGCAGCCTGGGGGGGCTCAATGAGCAGTTCTTC. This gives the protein CASSLGGLNEQFF. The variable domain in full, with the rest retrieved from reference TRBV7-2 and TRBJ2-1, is GAGVSQSPSNKVTEKGKDVELRCDPISGHTALYWYRQSLGQGLEFLIYFQGNSAPDKSGLPSDRFSAERTGGSVSTLTIQRTQQEDSAVYLCASSLGGLNEQFFGPGTRLTVL.

DNA of the CDR3: TGTGCCAGCAGACCCCAGGGGGAAAGCAATCAGCCCCAGCATTTT. Protein product: CASRPQGESNQPQHF. This chain connects TRBV6-4 to TRBJ1-5, with 7 bases that match TRBD1. V lost 6 bases and J lost 1; bases outside the gene matches: 6. Germline CDR1 MRHNA, CDR2 SNTAGT. The CDR3 consists of 15 residues.